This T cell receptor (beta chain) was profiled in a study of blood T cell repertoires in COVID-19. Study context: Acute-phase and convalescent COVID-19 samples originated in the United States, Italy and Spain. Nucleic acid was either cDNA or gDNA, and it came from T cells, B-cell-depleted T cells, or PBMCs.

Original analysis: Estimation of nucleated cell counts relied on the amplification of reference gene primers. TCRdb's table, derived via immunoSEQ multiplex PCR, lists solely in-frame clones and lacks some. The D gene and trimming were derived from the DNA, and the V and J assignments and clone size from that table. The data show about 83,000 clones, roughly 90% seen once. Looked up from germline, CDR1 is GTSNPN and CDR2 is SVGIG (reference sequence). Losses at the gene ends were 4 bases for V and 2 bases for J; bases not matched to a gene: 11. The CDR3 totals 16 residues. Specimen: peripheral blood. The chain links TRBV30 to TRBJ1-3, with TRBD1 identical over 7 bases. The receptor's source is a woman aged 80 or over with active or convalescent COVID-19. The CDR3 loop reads CAWTGIQGGPGNTIYF. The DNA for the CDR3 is TGTGCCTGGACAGGCATTCAGGGGGGCCCTGGAAACACCATATATTTT.